The 2 T cell receptor beta chains reported below all come from one sample, sequenced in a study of chemoradiotherapy in HPV16-positive cancers. Libraries were prepared by immunoSEQ multiplex PCR; TCRdb keeps only in-frame clonotypes and omits some of them. The table records under 3,500 clones, more than 80% of them present only once. The source material was tumor tissue, sampled from a patient who underwent chemoradiotherapy. The receptor set was obtained from a human donor with HPV-associated anogenital cancer.

This chain joins TRBV15 and TRBJ1-6; D may be TRBD1 (6 bases). The CDR3 loop spans 18 amino acids. Germline V gene data show CDR1 as LNHNV and CDR2 as YYDKDF (reference sequence). V was shortened by 1 base and J by 12 bases, with 25 bases between the two germline ends. In nucleotides, the CDR3 is TGTGCCACCAGCAGAGTACAGGACAGAAATAAACCGGGGAAACCCCTCCACTTT. Translating gives CATSRVQDRNKPGKPLHF.

The J gene is TRBJ2-7, the V gene TRBV19; D gene unclear. Germline V gene sequence: CDR1 LNHDA, CDR2 SQIVND (reference sequence). CDR3 length equals 13 residues. V was pared by 2 bases and J by 3 bases, with 8 bases between. The CDR3 nucleotides read TGTGCCAGTAGTATACAGCCAGGCTACGAGCAGTACTTC. Residues: CASSIQPGYEQYF.